This TCR beta chain was sequenced during a study of blood T cell repertoires in COVID-19. Patients from Seattle were sampled longitudinally, starting during active infection. Using immunoSEQ multiplex PCR, the repertoire was profiled, and TCRdb retains in-frame clones only, with some absent. The data hold about 160,000 clones, with less than 85% observed a single time. Germline CDR1 SQVTM, CDR2 ANQGSEA. The CDR3 is 11 amino acids. Deletions cut 4 bases from V and 2 bases from J, with 6 bases between. This rearrangement joins TRBV29-1 to TRBJ2-7; no reliable D call. The sequenced material came from peripheral blood. This receptor was obtained from a woman between 40 and 50 years old with COVID-19, enrolled during active disease. CDR3 protein: CSVAGAYEQYF. CDR3 DNA: TGCAGCGTTGCCGGAGCCTACGAGCAGTACTTC.